The present TCR beta chain was sequenced within a study of blood T cell repertoires in COVID-19. Study-wide context: Sites across the United States, Italy and Spain contributed samples from acute and convalescent COVID-19. The analysed material was cDNA or gDNA that came from T cells, B-cell-depleted T cells, or PBMCs.

Per the authors' pipeline: Reference gene primers were amplified, and this amplification served to estimate nucleated cell counts. Sequenced by immunoSEQ multiplex PCR; TCRdb stores in-frame clones only, minus some. V, J and clone size derive from that table, while D and trimming were established from the DNA sequence. The repertoire has more than 110,000 clones, about three quarters of them found once; the top ten carry more than 8.5%. The receptor comes from a woman between 50 and 59 years old with active or convalescent COVID-19. Sequencing was performed on peripheral blood.

For the CDR3, the DNA is TGTGCCTGGGCGGGACTGGGATACGAGCAGTACTTC. Residues: CAWAGLGYEQYF. This sequence joins TRBV30 and TRBJ2-7; TRBD2 might be the D (6 bases). Trimming took off 5 bases at V and 4 bases at J, with 12 bases between the two ends. This CDR3 has 12 amino acids. Germline CDR1 GTSNPN, CDR2 SVGIG (reference sequence). Combining the CDR3 with reference TRBV30 and TRBJ2-7 gives the whole variable domain SQTIHQWPATLVQPVGSPLSLECTVEGTSNPNLYWYRQAAGRGLQLLFYSVGIGQISSEVPQNLSASRPQDRQFILSSKKLLLSDSGFYLCAWAGLGYEQYFGPGTRLTVT.